This passage covers 11 T cell receptor beta chains from one sample sequenced in a study of blood T cells in healthy people across ages. Primed by a sample-barcoded 5' primer and a J-beta primer mix, a second PCR proceeded for about 7 to 11 cycles. Each CDR3 protein gets one entry after TCRdb re-called the 5' RACE reads with MiXCR. The sample has more than 700,000 distinct CDR3 sequences; around 50% are singletons. The specimen sequenced was blood. All receptors derive from a man older than 75 in good health.

This clonotype was recorded many times. The chain is built from TRBV29-1 and TRBJ2-5; perhaps TRBD2 as D (5 bases). V was cut by 4 bases and J by 4 bases, with 10 bases left in between. CDR3 length: 12 amino acids. Germline lookup yields CDR1 SQVTM and CDR2 ANQGSEA. CDR3 amino acids: CSVASLRETQYF. CDR3 sequence (DNA): TGCAGCGTTGCTAGCTTGAGAGAGACCCAGTACTTC.

A few counts support this clonotype. This chain connects TRBV6-4 to TRBJ2-3; 8 positions match TRBD1. V lost 4 bases, J lost 5 bases, and 11 bases stayed unmatched. CDR1 and CDR2 from the germline V gene are MRHNA and SNTAGT. The CDR3 is made up of 16 amino acids. DNA of the CDR3: TGTGCCAGCAGTGCCGGACAGGGTTTTTTGGAAGATACGCAGTATTTT. This encodes CASSAGQGFLEDTQYF.

This rearrangement joins TRBV7-9 to TRBJ2-1; D is possibly TRBD1 or TRBD2 (5 bases each). Trimming removed 1 base at V and 2 bases at J, with 9 bases between. The CDR3 contains 15 residues. CDR1 and CDR2 from the germline V gene are SEHNR and FQNEAQ (reference sequence). The CDR3 DNA reads as TGTGCCAGCAGCTTAGGGGGGTACACCTACAATGAGCAGTTCTTC. It codes for CASSLGGYTYNEQFF.

V gene TRBV9 combines with J gene TRBJ2-1; the D is unclear. Trimming stripped 4 bases from V and 6 bases from J, with 8 bases between. The CDR3 loop spans 12 amino acids. Looked up from germline, CDR1 is SGDLS and CDR2 is YYNGEE. The CDR3 region is CASSRPGNEQFF. As DNA, the CDR3 is TGTGCCAGCAGCCGACCGGGCAATGAGCAGTTCTTC.

V and J are TRBV6-1 and TRBJ1-5, with unresolved D. The germline V gene has CDR1 MNHNS and CDR2 SASEGT. The CDR3 spans 15 residues. Trimming stripped 6 bases from V and 3 bases from J, with 15 bases between. Here the CDR3 reads CASRTPVGTNQPQHF. CDR3 coding DNA: TGTGCCAGCAGGACCCCGGTCGGCACCAATCAGCCCCAGCATTTT.

The CDR3 DNA reads TGCAGCGTTGGAAGGGGAGCAAACTACGAGCAGTACTTC. It yields the protein CSVGRGANYEQYF. This chain connects TRBV29-1 to TRBJ2-5; the D gene could be TRBD1 or TRBD2 (5 bases each). The J call may be incorrect, as the DNA end agrees better with TRBJ2-7. Germline V lookup: CDR1 SQVTM, CDR2 ANQGSEA. The CDR3 has 13 residues.

The chain couples TRBV20-1 to TRBJ2-2; D is ambiguous. Per the germline V gene, CDR1 is DFQATT and CDR2 is SNEGSKA (reference sequence). This CDR3 spans 14 amino acids. Trimming removed 7 bases at V and 4 bases at J, with 16 bases between. CDR3 DNA: TGCAGTGTTAAGGTTCCCAAGGGCACCGGGGAGCTGTTTTTT. Translating gives CSVKVPKGTGELFF.

This clonotype was recorded at least ten times. V is TRBV29-1 and J is TRBJ2-3, with TRBD1 matching 7 bases. The germline gives CDR1 SQVTM, CDR2 ANQGSEA. This CDR3 region has 13 residues. V gave up 6 bases and J gave up 2 bases; unmatched junction bases: 5. The CDR3 DNA reads TGCAGCGTAAAGACAGGGCACACAGATACGCAGTATTTT. It codes for CSVKTGHTDTQYF.

The gene calls are TRBV18 and TRBJ1-2; no clear D gene. Germline V gene sequence: CDR1 KGHSH, CDR2 LQKENI. The CDR3 is made up of 13 amino acids. The germline V and J ends were trimmed by 2 bases and 8 bases, with 12 bases remaining between them. In DNA, the CDR3 is TGTGCCAGCTCACCAGAAAGCCGTGAGGGCTACACCTTC. Protein sequence: CASSPESREGYTF.

The chain employs TRBV20-1 and TRBJ2-7; 11 positions match TRBD2. The DNA end is more similar to TRBJ2-5, so the J call may be wrong. Germline CDR1 is DFQATT and CDR2 is SNEGSKA (reference sequence). CDR3 length equals 15 residues. The CDR3 sequence: CSAGTRTSGLETQYF. The CDR3 DNA is TGCAGTGCTGGGACTAGGACTAGCGGGCTAGAGACCCAGTACTTC.

This sequence joins TRBV11-3 and TRBJ2-3; possibly TRBD1 for D (6 bases). CDR1 SGHNT and CDR2 YENEEA come from the germline V gene. The CDR3 spans 15 residues. Trimming left V 4 bases short and J 4 bases short, with 15 bases between. CDR3 amino acids: CASSSPTGGADTQYF. DNA of the CDR3: TGTGCCAGCAGCTCTCCGACTGGGGGCGCAGATACGCAGTATTTT.